The rows below give T cell receptor beta chains drawn from one sample of a study of T cell responses to AZD1222 COVID-19 vaccine. Profiled with immunoSEQ multiplex PCR; TCRdb holds only in-frame clones, not every one. The repertoire holds about 110,000 clones, with 86% as singletons. Sequenced here: peripheral blood, sampled on day 0 of AZD1222 vaccination. The receptors originated from an adult in good health. CDR3s include the opening cysteine and the closing phenylalanine or tryptophan. The order of the fields is D gene, CDR3 length, J gene, V gene, clone size, CDR3 DNA, CDR3 protein. A D gene is named only where the DNA matches it firmly. Rows give clone size only sometimes, using once, few, many, or a class for an expanded clone.

NA	16	TRBJ2-3	TRBV27	NA	TGTGCCAGCACTGAACTTGGGGGGGGGCGGTCAGATACGCAGTATTTT	CASTELGGGRSDTQYF
NA	12	TRBJ2-1	TRBV5-1	NA	TGCGCCAGCAGCTTCCAGGGGAGTGAGCAGTTCTTC	CASSFQGSEQFF
NA	15	TRBJ2-1	TRBV7-2	NA	TGTGCCAGCAGCTTAGCGAATCAGGGTTTCAATGAGCAGTTCTTC	CASSLANQGFNEQFF
NA	15	TRBJ1-2	TRBV4-1	NA	TGCGCCAGCAGCCAAGAACAGGGATTTAACTATGGCTACACCTTC	CASSQEQGFNYGYTF
NA	17	TRBJ1-3	TRBV18	NA	TGTGCCAGCTCACCAAATCAAAGGACGAGCTCTGGAAACACCATATATTTT	CASSPNQRTSSGNTIYF
TRBD1	15	TRBJ1-4	TRBV4-2	NA	TGTGCCAGCAGCCAAGGTCAGGGGGCGCAGGAAAAACTGTTTTTT	CASSQGQGAQEKLFF
NA	14	TRBJ1-4	TRBV6-5	medium-sized	TGTGCCAGCAGCAGAACGATCAGCGGGGAAAAACTGTTTTTT	CASSRTISGEKLFF
NA	14	TRBJ1-5	TRBV4-1	NA	TGCGCCAGCAGCTCAGGACAGAGCAATCAGCCCCAGCATTTT	CASSSGQSNQPQHF
NA	19	TRBJ1-3	TRBV4-1	NA	TGCGCCAGCAGCCCCTACGAGGAGGGTACGGGAGTATCTGGAAACACCATATATTTT	CASSPYEEGTGVSGNTIYF
TRBD1	16	TRBJ2-2	TRBV9	NA	TGTGCCAGCAGCGTCTTGCAGGGGGCTGTGACCGGGGAGCTGTTTTTT	CASSVLQGAVTGELFF
NA	13	TRBJ1-1	TRBV11-3	once	TGTGCCAGCAGCTTCGGAGTGAGGTCTGAAGCTTTCTTT	CASSFGVRSEAFF
TRBD1	15	TRBJ1-2	TRBV28	NA	TGTGCCAGCAGTTCCGGGACAGAGGGAGTCTATGGCTACACCTTC	CASSSGTEGVYGYTF
TRBD1	14	TRBJ1-4	TRBV7-9	NA	TGTGCCAGCAGCTCTGGGACAGGGGTGGAAAAACTGTTTTTT	CASSSGTGVEKLFF